This record concerns one T cell receptor (beta chain) sequence. Its target is unknown. This CDR3 has 15 residues. Germline assignment: CDR1 SEHNR and CDR2 FQNEAQ (reference sequence). V was cut by 3 bases and J by 0 bases, with 11 bases left in between. This specimen comes from a study of Ad26.COV2.S vaccination and SARS-CoV-2 variants. Study-wide context: Recipients of Ad26.COV2.S got it intramuscularly, once or twice 56 days apart.

Treatment noted: roughly 20 received Ad26.COV2.S at low or high dose, single or two shots; a few received placebo; per-sample allocation not given. Each sample was drawn 63 days after the first injection (of vaccine or placebo). Vaccine was an Ad26 vector expressing Wuhan-strain SARS-CoV-2 spike. Sequencing used immunoSEQ multiplex PCR; TCRdb keeps in-frame clones, though not all of them. Among 380,000 or so clones listed, 83% were seen once. Study-level findings and limits: TCR breadth and depth estimates may have understated total T cell responses.

The sequence was collected from a person between 18 and 65 years old who received the Ad26.COV2.S COVID-19 vaccine or a placebo. The rearrangement uses TRBV7-9 and TRBJ1-1, with no clear D. The sample here was peripheral blood, taken in a trial of Ad26.COV2.S vaccine versus placebo. For the CDR3, the DNA is TGTGCCAGCAGCTTCTGGTCCCATTTGAACACTGAAGCTTTCTTT. Protein: CASSFWSHLNTEAFF.